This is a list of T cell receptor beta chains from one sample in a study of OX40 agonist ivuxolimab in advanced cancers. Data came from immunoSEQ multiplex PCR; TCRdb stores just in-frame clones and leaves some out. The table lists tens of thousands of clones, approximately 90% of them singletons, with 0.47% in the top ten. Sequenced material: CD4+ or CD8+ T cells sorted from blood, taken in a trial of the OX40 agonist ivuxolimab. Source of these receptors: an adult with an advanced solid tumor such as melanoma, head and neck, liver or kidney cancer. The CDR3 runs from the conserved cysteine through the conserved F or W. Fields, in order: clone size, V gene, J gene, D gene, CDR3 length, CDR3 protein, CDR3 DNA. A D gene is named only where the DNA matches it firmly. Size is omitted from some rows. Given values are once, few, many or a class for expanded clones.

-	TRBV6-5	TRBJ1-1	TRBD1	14	CASSEGQKNTEAFF	TGTGCCAGCAGTGAGGGACAGAAGAACACTGAAGCTTTCTTT
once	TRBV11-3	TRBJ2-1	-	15	CASSLGSVAYNEQFF	TGTGCCAGCAGCTTAGGGTCGGTCGCCTACAATGAGCAGTTCTTC
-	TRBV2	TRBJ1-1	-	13	CASSPQMNTEAFF	TGTGCCAGCAGCCCACAAATGAACACTGAAGCTTTCTTT
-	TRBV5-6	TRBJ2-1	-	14	CASSLRQGVDEQFF	TGTGCCAGCAGCTTGCGCCAGGGTGTCGATGAGCAGTTCTTC
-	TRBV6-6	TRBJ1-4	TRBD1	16	CASSSTSGTGQEKLFF	TGTGCCAGCAGTTCCACCTCCGGGACAGGGCAAGAAAAACTGTTTTTT
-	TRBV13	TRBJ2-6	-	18	CASSLAHRRFSGANVLTF	TGTGCCAGCAGCCTAGCCCACCGGCGGTTCTCTGGGGCCAACGTCCTGACTTTC
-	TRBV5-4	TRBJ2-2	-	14	CASSLAGFTGELFF	TGTGCCAGCAGCTTGGCCGGCTTTACCGGGGAGCTGTTTTTT
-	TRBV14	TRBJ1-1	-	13	CASSQADGTEAFF	TGTGCCAGCAGCCAAGCGGACGGTACTGAAGCTTTCTTT
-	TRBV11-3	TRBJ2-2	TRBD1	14	CASRRDREYGELFF	TGTGCCAGCAGAAGGGACAGGGAGTACGGGGAGCTGTTTTTT
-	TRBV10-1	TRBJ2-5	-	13	CASSGQGRGAQYF	TGCGCCAGCAGTGGGCAGGGACGAGGGGCCCAGTACTTC
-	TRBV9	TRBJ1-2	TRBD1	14	CASSLGTGDYGYTF	TGTGCCAGCAGCCTCGGGACAGGGGACTATGGCTACACCTTC
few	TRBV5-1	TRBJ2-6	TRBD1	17	CASSLGTGGSGANVLTF	TGCGCCAGCAGCTTGGGAACAGGGGGCTCTGGGGCCAACGTCCTGACTTTC
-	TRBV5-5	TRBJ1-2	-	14	CASTPPEGDYGYTF	TGTGCCAGCACCCCTCCCGAGGGAGACTATGGCTACACCTTC
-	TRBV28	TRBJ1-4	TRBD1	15	CASNDPGQGDEKLFF	TGTGCCAGCAACGATCCGGGACAGGGGGATGAAAAACTGTTTTTT
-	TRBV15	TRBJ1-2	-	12	CATSRDKSGYTF	TGTGCCACCAGCAGAGATAAAAGTGGCTACACCTTC
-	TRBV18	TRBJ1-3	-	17	CASSPLSGTRSGNTIYF	TGTGCCAGCTCACCACTCTCCGGGACCCGTTCTGGAAACACCATATATTTT
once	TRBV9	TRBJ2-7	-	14	CASSVGALLNEQYF	TGTGCCAGCAGCGTCGGGGCCCTCTTAAACGAGCAGTACTTC
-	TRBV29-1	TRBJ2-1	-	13	CSVERWEDNEQFF	TGCAGCGTTGAAAGGTGGGAGGACAATGAGCAGTTCTTC